These 30 T cell receptor beta chains came from one sample sequenced in a study of monozygotic twins with inflammatory bowel disease (dated by TCRdb to the late 2010s). Libraries were constructed by 5' RACE. This sample was sequenced with an Illumina HiSeq 2500. TCRdb reprocessed the reads and assigns one entry to each CDR3 protein sequence, leaving out DNA. The table for this sample shows a few hundred thousand distinct CDR3 sequences. In total, the top ten clones hold approximately 2.4% of the sample. The sequencing sample was made of blood. These receptors all come from a human donor with ulcerative colitis or Crohn's disease, or a healthy co-twin of an affected twin (not recorded which).

The chain carries TRBV11-2 and TRBJ2-1; TCRdb indicates TRBD2, and absent DNA this call remains unverified. The germline CDR1 and CDR2 sequences are SGHAT and FQNNGV. The CDR3 length is 15 residues. CDR3 loop: CASSASTSPGGEQFF. Variable domain in full (rest from reference TRBV11-2 and TRBJ2-1): EAGVAQSPRYKIIEKRQSVAFWCNPISGHATLYWYQQILGQGPKLLIQFQNNGVVDDSQLPKDRFSAERLKGVDSTLKIQPAKLEDSAVYLCASSASTSPGGEQFFGPGTRLTVL.

The CDR3 loop is CASSGRGGADTQYF. The rearrangement uses TRBV12-3 or TRBV12-4 and TRBJ2-3; TCRdb reports TRBD1, a call that lacks DNA to check it against. The CDR3 covers 14 residues.

The rearrangement links TRBV5-3 to TRBJ2-1; there is no DNA to check the TCRdb D call of TRBD1. TRBV5-3 is given ORF status, its function remaining uncertain. The CDR3 length is 14 residues. The CDR3 protein is CARSLGHSYNEQFF.

The CDR3 sequence: CASSRGSRRAGLYEQYF. The chain recombines TRBV14 with TRBJ2-7; TCRdb outputs TRBD2, but without DNA this stays unchecked. The CDR3 is 17 amino acids. Per the germline V gene, CDR1 is SGHDN and CDR2 is FVKESK.

The chain links TRBV19 to TRBJ2-7; the TRBD1 assignment by TCRdb is unverifiable without DNA. The CDR3 totals 15 residues. Per germline, CDR1 LNHDA and CDR2 SQIVND (reference sequence). CDR3 protein: CASSLPGRGFYEQYF.

The chain has TRBV20-1 and TRBJ2-7. CDR1 DFQATT and CDR2 SNEGSKA come from the germline V gene (reference sequence). The CDR3 has 14 amino acids. CDR3 loop: CSADPMGSAYEQYF.

The chain combines TRBV4-1 with TRBJ1-2; checking the TCRdb D call of TRBD1 is not possible without DNA. Per germline, CDR1 MGHRA and CDR2 YSYEKL. The CDR3 extends over 15 amino acids. CDR3 region: CASSRGQGFNYGYTF.

The CDR3 protein is CASSLDGGELEKLFF. The chain joins TRBV5-1 to TRBJ1-4; TCRdb names TRBD1, which stays unverified in the absence of DNA. CDR1 is SGHRS and CDR2 is YFSETQ in the germline V gene. The CDR3 totals 15 residues.

The rearrangement links TRBV7-3 to TRBJ1-6; absent DNA, TCRdb's TRBD1 call cannot be checked. The CDR3 loop spans 13 amino acids. Germline V CDR1 and CDR2: SGHTA, FQGTGA. The CDR3 here is CASSLDRGSPLHF.

The chain has TRBV12-3 or TRBV12-4 and TRBJ2-7; the TRBD1 assignment by TCRdb is unverifiable without DNA. The CDR3 extends over 15 amino acids. Here the CDR3 reads CASSLGPGQPYEQYF.

The CDR3: CSALSGGAADTQYF. The chain is built from TRBV20-1 and TRBJ2-3; TCRdb indicates TRBD2, and absent DNA this call remains unverified. CDR1 and CDR2 from the germline V gene are DFQATT and SNEGSKA (reference sequence). This CDR3 region has 14 residues.

The V call is TRBV6-2 or TRBV6-3, the J call TRBJ2-7; TCRdb returns TRBD2, unconfirmable since there is no DNA. Germline CDR1 and CDR2: MNHEY and SVGEGT. The CDR3 covers 14 residues. The CDR3 protein is CATRNGGASHEQYF.

This chain joins TRBV5-1 and TRBJ1-4; TCRdb picks TRBD1, but there is no DNA to check that call. This CDR3 comprises 15 residues. CDR1 and CDR2 from the germline V gene are SGHRS and YFSETQ. The CDR3 sequence is CASSTPDRINEKLFF. Supplemented by reference TRBV5-1 and TRBJ1-4, the full variable domain reads KAGVTQTPRYLIKTRGQQVTLSCSPISGHRSVSWYQQTPGQGLQFLFEYFSETQRNKGNFPGRFSGRQFSNSRSEMNVSTLELGDSALYLCASSTPDRINEKLFFGSGTQLSVL.

The V call is TRBV28, the J call TRBJ1-1; the TRBD1 assignment by TCRdb is unverifiable without DNA. There are 17 residues in the CDR3. Germline loops: CDR1 MDHEN, CDR2 SYDVKM. This chain's CDR3 is CASSFAGGAKWYTEAFF.

V is TRBV20-1 and J is TRBJ2-7; TCRdb gives TRBD2 as the D gene, but with no DNA this cannot be confirmed. Per germline, CDR1 DFQATT and CDR2 SNEGSKA (reference sequence). The CDR3 has 14 amino acids. CDR3 sequence: CSAPYPGLGYEQYF.

The rearrangement joins TRBV18 to TRBJ2-4; TCRdb's D call of TRBD1 is untestable without DNA. There are 15 residues in the CDR3. Germline values: CDR1 KGHSH, CDR2 LQKENI. The CDR3 reads CASSPDREPKNIQYF.

The chain links TRBV15 to TRBJ1-2. Germline-derived CDR1 and CDR2 are LNHNV and YYDKDF (reference sequence). The CDR3 runs 16 residues. CDR3 protein: CATSRDPLTANYGYTF.

The gene calls are TRBV12-3 or TRBV12-4 and TRBJ2-5; with no DNA, the TCRdb D assignment of TRBD1 cannot be verified. The CDR3 has 16 residues. CDR3 residues: CASGRPGGPYQETQYF.

The chain employs TRBV30 and TRBJ1-4; TCRdb's D call, TRBD1, is unchecked because there is no DNA. Germline V gene lookup returns CDR1 GTSNPN and CDR2 SVGIG (reference sequence). The CDR3 extends over 15 amino acids. The CDR3 protein is CAWSATRGGNEKLFF.

CDR3 in amino acids: CASSYSKGIFF. The chain links TRBV6-5 to TRBJ1-2. CDR1 and CDR2 (germline): MNHEY, SVGAGI. This CDR3 is built from 11 residues.

The genes are TRBV29-1 and TRBJ2-1; there is no DNA to check the TCRdb D call of TRBD1. Germline V CDR1 and CDR2: SQVTM, ANQGSEA. The CDR3 contains 12 residues. This CDR3 is CSGDRADNEQFF.

V usage is TRBV12-3 or TRBV12-4 and J usage is TRBJ1-1; no DNA is available, so the TRBD1 call from TCRdb remains unchecked. The CDR3 runs to 13 residues. This CDR3 is CASSLRTGGRAFF.

The chain employs TRBV5-6 and TRBJ2-7; no DNA is available, so the TRBD2 call from TCRdb remains unchecked. Germline assignment: CDR1 SGHDT and CDR2 YYEEEE. This CDR3 is built from 14 residues. The CDR3 region is CASILAGASYEQYF.

This chain links TRBV5-1 with TRBJ1-1. Germline-derived CDR1 and CDR2 are SGHRS and YFSETQ. CDR3 length: 13 amino acids. The CDR3 is CASSLGLNTEAFF.

The rearrangement uses TRBV6-2 or TRBV6-3 and TRBJ2-1; absent DNA, TCRdb's TRBD2 call cannot be checked. This CDR3 spans 15 amino acids. Germline assignment: CDR1 MNHEY and CDR2 SVGEGT. The chain's CDR3 is CASKERGTIYNEQFF.

The chain links TRBV7-2 to TRBJ2-7; TCRdb lists TRBD1, though no DNA is available to test this call. The germline gives CDR1 SGHTA, CDR2 FQGNSA. This CDR3 spans 16 amino acids. CDR3 region: CASSRRGQGRAYEQYF.

This chain's CDR3 is CASFLGSSSYEQYF. This rearrangement joins TRBV6-2 or TRBV6-3 to TRBJ2-7. The V gene's germline CDR1 is MNHEY and CDR2 SVGEGT. This CDR3 contains 14 residues.

V usage is TRBV5-6 and J usage is TRBJ2-7. Germline V CDR1 and CDR2: SGHDT, YYEEEE. This CDR3 region has 15 residues. This CDR3 is CASRKGSPESYEQYF.

The CDR3 region is CASSLGPSTYNEQFF. V and J are TRBV5-1 and TRBJ2-1. The CDR3 contains 15 residues. Per germline, CDR1 SGHRS and CDR2 YFSETQ.

This chain joins TRBV5-1 and TRBJ1-4; there is no DNA to check the TCRdb D call of TRBD1. The CDR3 length is 15 residues. Germline-derived CDR1 and CDR2 are SGHRS and YFSETQ. CDR3 sequence: CASSLPDRGGEKLFF.